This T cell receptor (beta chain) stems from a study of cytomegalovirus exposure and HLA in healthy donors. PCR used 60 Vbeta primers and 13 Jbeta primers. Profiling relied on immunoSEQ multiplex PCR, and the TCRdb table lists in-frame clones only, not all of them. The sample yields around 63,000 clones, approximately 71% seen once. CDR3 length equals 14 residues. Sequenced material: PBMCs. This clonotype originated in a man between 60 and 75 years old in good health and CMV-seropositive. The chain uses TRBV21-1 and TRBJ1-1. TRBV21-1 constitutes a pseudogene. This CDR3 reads CASSATAGCTEAFF. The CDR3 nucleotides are TGTGCCAGCAGCGCCACCGCGGGATGTACTGAAGCTTTCTTT.